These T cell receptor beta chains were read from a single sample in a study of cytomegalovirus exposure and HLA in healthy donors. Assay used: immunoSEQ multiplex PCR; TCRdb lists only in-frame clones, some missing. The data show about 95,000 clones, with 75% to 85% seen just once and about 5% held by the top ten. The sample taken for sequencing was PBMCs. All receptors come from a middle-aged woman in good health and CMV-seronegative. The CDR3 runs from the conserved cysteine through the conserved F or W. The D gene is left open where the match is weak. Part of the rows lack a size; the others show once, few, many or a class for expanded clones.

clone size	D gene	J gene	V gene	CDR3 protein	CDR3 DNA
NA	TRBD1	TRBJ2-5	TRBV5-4	CASREGQGQQETQYF	TGTGCCAGCAGGGAGGGACAGGGCCAACAAGAGACCCAGTACTTC
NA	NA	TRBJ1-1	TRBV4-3	CASSQDVGGQVGTEAFF	TGCGCCAGCAGCCAAGATGTCGGGGGGCAAGTTGGTACTGAAGCTTTCTTT
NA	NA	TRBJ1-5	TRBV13	CASSFGGNQPQHF	TGTGCCAGCAGCTTCGGGGGAAATCAGCCCCAGCATTTT
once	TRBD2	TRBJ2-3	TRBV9	CASSKGASGGVVDTQYF	TGTGCCAGCAGCAAAGGAGCTAGCGGGGGGGTTGTAGATACGCAGTATTTT
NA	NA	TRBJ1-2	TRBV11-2	CASSLMRMSPAGGYTF	TGTGCCAGCAGCTTAATGAGGATGTCCCCAGCGGGAGGCTACACCTTC
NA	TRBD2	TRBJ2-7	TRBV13	CASSPQAGTSLAYEQYF	TGTGCCAGCAGCCCCCAAGCCGGGACTAGTCTCGCCTACGAGCAGTACTTC
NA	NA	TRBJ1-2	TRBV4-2	CASSQDEGEYGYTF	TGTGCCAGCAGCCAAGATGAGGGAGAATATGGCTACACCTTC
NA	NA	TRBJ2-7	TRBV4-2	CASSQDLAGPYEQYF	TGTGCCAGCAGCCAAGATTTGGCGGGGCCCTACGAGCAGTACTTC
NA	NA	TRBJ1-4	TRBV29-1	CSAMVPQEATNEKLFF	TGCAGCGCCATGGTCCCCCAGGAGGCAACTAATGAAAAACTGTTTTTT
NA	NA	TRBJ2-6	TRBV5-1	CASSFRGANVLTF	TGCGCCAGCAGCTTCCGTGGGGCCAACGTCCTGACTTTC
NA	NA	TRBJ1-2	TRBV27	CASSFRRDYYGYTF	TGTGCCAGCAGTTTTAGGAGAGACTACTATGGCTACACCTTC
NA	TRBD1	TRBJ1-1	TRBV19	CASSPWTGNTEAFF	TGTGCCAGTAGTCCCTGGACAGGGAACACTGAAGCTTTCTTT
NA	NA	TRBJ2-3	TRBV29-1	CSAKGVGTDTQYF	TGCAGCGCCAAGGGGGTTGGCACAGATACGCAGTATTTT
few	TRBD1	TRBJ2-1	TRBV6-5	CASSYGTGTDEQFF	TGTGCCAGCAGTTACGGGACAGGGACCGATGAGCAGTTCTTC
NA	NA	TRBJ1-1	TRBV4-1	CASSQEPQGWVMNTEAFF	TGCGCCAGCAGCCAAGAGCCCCAGGGGTGGGTCATGAACACTGAAGCTTTCTTT
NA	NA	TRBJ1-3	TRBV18	CASSPLAVGNTIYF	TGTGCCAGCTCACCTTTGGCAGTTGGAAACACCATATATTTT
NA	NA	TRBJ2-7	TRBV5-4	CASSFPGEREQYF	TGTGCCAGCAGCTTCCCGGGGGAACGAGAGCAGTACTTC
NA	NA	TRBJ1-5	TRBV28	CASSLGQRSPGQPQHF	TGTGCCAGCAGTTTAGGCCAGCGTAGCCCTGGTCAGCCCCAGCATTTT
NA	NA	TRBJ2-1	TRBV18	CASSPFGVINEQFF	TGTGCCAGCTCACCCTTCGGGGTGATTAATGAGCAGTTCTTC
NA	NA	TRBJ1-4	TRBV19	CASSRGFNEKLFF	TGTGCCAGTAGTAGAGGGTTTAATGAAAAACTGTTTTTT
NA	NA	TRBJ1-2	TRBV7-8	CASSFNLTIDGNTF	TGTGCCAGCAGCTTCAATCTTACTATAGATGGCAACACCTTC
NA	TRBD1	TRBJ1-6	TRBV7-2	CASSLGTGIGAPLHF	TGTGCCAGCAGCTTAGGGACAGGGATCGGGGCACCCCTCCACTTT
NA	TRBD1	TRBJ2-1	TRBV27	CASRRQGKNEQFF	TGTGCCAGCAGAAGACAGGGGAAGAATGAGCAGTTCTTC
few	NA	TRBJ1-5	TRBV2	CASSEDRNQPQHF	TGTGCCAGCAGTGAGGACAGAAATCAGCCCCAGCATTTT
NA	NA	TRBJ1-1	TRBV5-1	CASSLETQQNTEAFF	TGCGCCAGCAGCTTGGAAACACAGCAGAACACTGAAGCTTTCTTT
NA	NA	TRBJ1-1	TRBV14	CASSRTAGKMNTEAFF	TGTGCCAGCAGCCGCACGGCAGGGAAAATGAACACTGAAGCTTTCTTT
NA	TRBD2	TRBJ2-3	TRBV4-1	CASSRTRSGGLLKLGDTQYF	TGCGCCAGCAGCCGTACGCGTAGCGGGGGGCTTCTGAAGCTCGGAGATACGCAGTATTTT
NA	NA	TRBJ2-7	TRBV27	CASSSLQSYEQYF	TGTGCCAGCAGTTCACTCCAATCCTACGAGCAGTACTTC
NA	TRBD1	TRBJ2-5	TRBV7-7	CASSLVGTGGETQYF	TGTGCTAGCAGCTTAGTTGGGACAGGGGGAGAGACCCAGTACTTC
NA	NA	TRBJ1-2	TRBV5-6	CASSLGPPGLRGGGYTF	TGTGCCAGCAGCTTGGGGCCCCCGGGACTTCGGGGGGGTGGCTACACCTTC
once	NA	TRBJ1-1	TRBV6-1	CASSEDQGLNTEAFF	TGTGCCAGCAGTGAAGACCAGGGGTTGAACACTGAAGCTTTCTTT
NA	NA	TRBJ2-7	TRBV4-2	CASSRLQGYEQYF	TGTGCCAGCAGCCGACTACAGGGCTACGAGCAGTACTTC
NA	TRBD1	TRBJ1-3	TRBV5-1	CASSSGTAPQGNTIYF	TGCGCCAGCAGCTCAGGGACAGCGCCCCAAGGAAACACCATATATTTT
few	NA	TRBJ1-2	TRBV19	CAGKQGWRYTF	TGTGCCGGGAAACAGGGCTGGCGCTACACCTTC
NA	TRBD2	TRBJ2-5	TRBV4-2	CASSQEAGLAGGETQYF	TGTGCCAGCAGCCAGGAAGCGGGACTAGCGGGGGGAGAGACCCAGTACTTC
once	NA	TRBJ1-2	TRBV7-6	CASSLGAGIDYGYTF	TGTGCCAGCAGCTTAGGAGCCGGGATCGACTATGGCTACACCTTC
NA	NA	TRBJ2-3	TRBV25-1	CASSEPESTQYF	TGTGCCAGCAGTGAACCGGAGAGTACGCAGTATTTT
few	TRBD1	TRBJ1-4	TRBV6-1	CASSEAPGQGRKLFF	TGTGCCAGCAGTGAAGCGCCGGGACAGGGGCGAAAACTGTTTTTT
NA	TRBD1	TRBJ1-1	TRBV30	CAWGPLGQGVILAFF	TGTGCCTGGGGGCCTTTGGGACAGGGGGTTATACTAGCTTTCTTT
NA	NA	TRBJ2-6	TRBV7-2	CASRPMRGRWDSGANVLTF	TGTGCCAGCAGACCGATGAGAGGGAGGTGGGACTCTGGGGCCAACGTCCTGACTTTC
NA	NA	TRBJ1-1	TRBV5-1	CASREGTLNTEAFF	TGCGCCAGCAGGGAGGGGACCTTGAACACTGAAGCTTTCTTT
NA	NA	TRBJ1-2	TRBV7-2	CASSSTRNYGYTF	TGTGCCAGCAGCTCGACAAGGAACTATGGCTACACCTTC
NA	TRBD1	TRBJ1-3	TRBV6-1	CASRAGQGGNTIYF	TGTGCCAGCAGGGCTGGACAGGGGGGAAACACCATATATTTT
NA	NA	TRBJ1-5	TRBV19	CASSLQVTGNQPQHF	TGTGCCAGTAGTCTACAGGTAACTGGCAATCAGCCCCAGCATTTT
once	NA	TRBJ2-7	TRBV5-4	CASSLNAGWGQYF	TGTGCCAGCAGCTTGAATGCGGGTTGGGGGCAGTACTTC
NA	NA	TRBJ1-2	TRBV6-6	CASRFTGFDGYTF	TGTGCCAGCAGGTTCACAGGGTTCGATGGCTACACCTTC
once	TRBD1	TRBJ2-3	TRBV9	CASSPRDSGTDTQYF	TGTGCCAGCAGCCCCCGGGACAGCGGCACAGATACGCAGTATTTT
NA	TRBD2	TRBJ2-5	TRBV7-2	CASSRRTSGALGETQYF	TGTGCCAGCAGCCGCAGGACTAGCGGGGCTTTAGGGGAGACCCAGTACTTC
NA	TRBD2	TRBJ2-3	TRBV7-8	CASSSSEGGGAKDPGPDTQYF	TGTGCCAGCAGCTCCTCCGAGGGCGGGGGGGCAAAAGATCCCGGCCCAGATACGCAGTATTTT
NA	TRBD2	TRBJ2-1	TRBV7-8	CASSFRLAGDNEQFF	TGTGCCAGCAGCTTCCGACTAGCGGGGGACAATGAGCAGTTCTTC
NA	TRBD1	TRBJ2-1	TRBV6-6	CASTMTGTGNEQFF	TGTGCCAGCACTATGACCGGGACAGGGAATGAGCAGTTCTTC
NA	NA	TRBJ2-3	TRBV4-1	CASRLTEITDTQYF	TGCGCCAGCAGGCTGACAGAGATTACAGATACGCAGTATTTT
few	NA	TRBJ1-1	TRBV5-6	CASSLYQGGRTNTEAFF	TGTGCCAGCAGCTTGTATCAGGGAGGGAGGACGAACACTGAAGCTTTCTTT
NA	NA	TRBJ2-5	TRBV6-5	CASSPTPVGYETQYF	TGTGCCAGCAGTCCGACCCCGGTCGGGTACGAGACCCAGTACTTC
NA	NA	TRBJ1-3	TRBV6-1	CATSGHRVSGNTIYF	TGTGCCACGTCGGGACACAGAGTCTCTGGAAACACCATATATTTT
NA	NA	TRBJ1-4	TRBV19	CASSNQQARNEKLFF	TGTGCCAGTAGTAATCAACAGGCGAGAAATGAAAAACTGTTTTTT
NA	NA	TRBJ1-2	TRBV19	CASSIQDYGYTF	TGTGCCAGTAGTATTCAGGATTATGGCTACACCTTC
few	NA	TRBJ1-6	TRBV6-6	CASSPMMNSPLHF	TGTGCCAGCAGTCCTATGATGAATTCACCCCTCCACTTT